Each of the 18 T cell receptor beta chains below was sequenced from the same sample in a study of T cell changes during pregnancy in multiple sclerosis. Profiled with immunoSEQ multiplex PCR; TCRdb holds only in-frame clones, not every one. This table holds roughly 40,000 clones, roughly 90% found once. This specimen was CD8+ T cells from peripheral blood mononuclear cells, taken before pregnancy. Source of these receptors: a female donor with multiple sclerosis, enrolled in a pregnancy study.

The chain carries TRBV13 and TRBJ2-1, with 8 bases lining up with TRBD2. Looked up from germline, CDR1 is PRHDT and CDR2 is FYEKMQ (reference sequence). The CDR3 length is 16 residues. Trimming removed 5 bases from V and 7 bases from J; junction bases left unmatched: 13. The CDR3 is CASSPGWSGSWNEQFF. The CDR3 DNA reads TGTGCCAGCAGCCCCGGATGGAGCGGGAGTTGGAATGAGCAGTTCTTC.

This chain uses TRBV7-9 with TRBJ2-4; TRBD1 aligns across 7 bases. The CDR3 contains 15 residues. The trim removed 4 bases at V and 3 bases at J, leaving 6 bases unmatched. In germline, CDR1 is SEHNR, CDR2 FQNEAQ (reference sequence). The CDR3 loop reads CASSSPGTDKNIQYF. CDR3 DNA: TGTGCCAGCAGCTCGCCCGGGACAGACAAAAACATTCAGTACTTC.

The V and J genes are TRBV2 and TRBJ1-1; D remains unclear. The CDR3 totals 16 residues. From germline, CDR1 is SNHLY and CDR2 FYNNEI. Trimming pared 4 bases from V and 0 bases from J, leaving 15 bases between. CDR3 bases: TGTGCCAGCAGTGTTGTACAGAATTTTATGAACACTGAAGCTTTCTTT. Translation: CASSVVQNFMNTEAFF.

The V and J genes are TRBV6-1 and TRBJ2-1; TRBD2 matches at 7 bases. This CDR3 is 14 amino acids long. Germline V gives CDR1 MNHNS, CDR2 SASEGT. The J segment lost 7 bases and the V segment lost 6 bases, leaving 9 bases of the junction unmatched. The CDR3 sequence: CASSQRDPGNEQFF. The CDR3 DNA is TGTGCCAGCAGCCAGCGGGACCCGGGGAATGAGCAGTTCTTC.

The V and J genes are TRBV5-1 and TRBJ2-7, with D possibly matching TRBD1 (6 bases). Germline CDR1 is SGHRS and CDR2 is YFSETQ. V lost 5 bases, J lost 1 base, and 13 bases lay in between. The CDR3 loop spans 14 amino acids. This CDR3 reads CASRPQGLSYEQYF. For the CDR3, the DNA is TGCGCCAGCAGGCCACAGGGCCTATCCTACGAGCAGTACTTC. Filled out from reference TRBV5-1 and TRBJ2-7, the complete variable domain reads KAGVTQTPRYLIKTRGQQVTLSCSPISGHRSVSWYQQTPGQGLQFLFEYFSETQRNKGNFPGRFSGRQFSNSRSEMNVSTLELGDSALYLCASRPQGLSYEQYFGPGTRLTVT.

This chain links TRBV28 with TRBJ2-2; 8 nucleotides align to TRBD1. Germline trimming cut 6 bases from V and 4 bases from J; bases unmatched to any gene: 7. Germline loops: CDR1 MDHEN, CDR2 SYDVKM. The length of the CDR3 is 15 residues. CDR3 protein: CASRIRTGSTGELFF. The DNA of the CDR3 is TGTGCCAGCAGAATAAGGACAGGGAGCACCGGGGAGCTGTTTTTT.

The genes are TRBV6-5 and TRBJ2-5, with D tentatively TRBD1 (6 bases). The V and J ends lost 5 bases and 2 bases respectively, with 15 bases between them. CDR1 and CDR2 from the germline V gene are MNHEY and SVGAGI. CDR3 length: 15 amino acids. The CDR3 protein is CASSPRQDSQETQYF. In DNA, the CDR3 is TGTGCCAGCAGTCCCCGACAGGACTCACAAGAGACCCAGTACTTC.

The rearrangement joins TRBV5-4 to TRBJ2-1; D not certain. Trimming took off 2 bases at V and 3 bases at J, with 12 bases between the two ends. This CDR3 comprises 15 residues. Germline assignment: CDR1 SGHNT and CDR2 YYREEE (reference sequence). The CDR3 DNA reads TGTGCCAGCAGCTTTGAGGCCACGGACTACAATGAGCAGTTCTTC. It specifies CASSFEATDYNEQFF.

The V gene is TRBV7-8, the J gene TRBJ2-7, with 7 nucleotides matching TRBD2. Germline V CDR1 and CDR2: SGHVS, FQNEAQ. Losses at the gene ends were 0 bases for V and 1 base for J; bases not matched to a gene: 6. This CDR3 comprises 16 residues. The CDR3, as DNA: TGTGCCAGCAGCTTAGCGCGGGGGATGGGGTCCTACGAGCAGTACTTC. It is translated as CASSLARGMGSYEQYF. The full variable domain, completed using reference TRBV7-8 and TRBJ2-7, is GAGVSQSPRYKVAKRGQDVALRCDPISGHVSLFWYQQALGQGPEFLTYFQNEAQLDKSGLPSDRFFAERPEGSVSTLKIQRTQQEDSAVYLCASSLARGMGSYEQYFGPGTRLTVT.

This clone was seen just once. The V and J genes are TRBV2 and TRBJ1-1; 7 nucleotides align to TRBD1. Per germline, CDR1 SNHLY and CDR2 FYNNEI. The CDR3 sequence is 13 residues long. V lost 11 bases, J lost 0 bases, and 6 bases stayed unmatched. CDR3 nucleotide sequence: TGTGCCCAATGGGGACAGCTGAACACTGAAGCTTTCTTT. Its translation is CAQWGQLNTEAFF.

The chain carries TRBV28 and TRBJ2-1; D remains ambiguous. The CDR3 length is 12 residues. Trimming removed 3 bases at V and 7 bases at J, with 7 bases between. CDR1 is MDHEN, CDR2 SYDVKM, per germline. CDR3 sequence reads: CASSLNSNEQFF. In nucleotides, the CDR3 is TGTGCCAGCAGTTTGAACTCGAATGAGCAGTTCTTC.

The V call is TRBV7-9, the J call TRBJ1-3; D uncertain. CDR1 is SEHNR, CDR2 FQNEAQ, per germline (reference sequence). This CDR3 is 14 amino acids long. V gave up 3 bases and J gave up 0 bases, with 6 bases separating them. CDR3 sequence: CASSFVSSGNTIYF. As DNA, the CDR3 is TGTGCCAGCAGCTTCGTCAGCTCTGGAAACACCATATATTTT.

The chain has TRBV6-4 and TRBJ2-1; D possibly corresponds to TRBD1 (6 bases). The CDR3 contains 11 residues. The V gene's germline CDR1 is MRHNA and CDR2 SNTAGT. V was trimmed by 3 bases and J by 9 bases, leaving 6 bases between them. CDR3 sequence: CASSEQGEQFF. The CDR3 coding sequence is TGTGCCAGCAGTGAACAGGGTGAGCAGTTCTTC.

As DNA, the CDR3 is TGTGCCAGCAGCCCGACCTCGTTGCGGATACTTAACACCGGGGAGCTGTTTTTT. It encodes CASSPTSLRILNTGELFF. The gene calls are TRBV7-3 and TRBJ2-2, with D unclear. CDR3 size: 18 residues. V lost 5 bases to trimming and J lost 2 bases, with 21 bases between them. Per germline, CDR1 SGHTA and CDR2 FQGTGA.

The J gene is TRBJ2-7, the V gene TRBV27; D is perhaps TRBD1 (6 bases). The V gene's germline CDR1 is MNHEY and CDR2 SMNVEV (reference sequence). This CDR3 spans 13 amino acids. The germline V and J ends were trimmed by 6 bases and 3 bases, with 12 bases remaining between them. As DNA, the CDR3 is TGTGCCAGCAGCTATTTAGGGGGCTACGAGCAGTACTTC. This sequence encodes CASSYLGGYEQYF.

The chain carries TRBV11-3 and TRBJ2-5; no definite D call. V shed 4 bases and J shed 3 bases, with 9 bases lying between them. The CDR3 contains 13 residues. Germline V CDR1 and CDR2: SGHNT, YENEEA. CDR3 sequence reads: CASSSAPEETQYF. The DNA for the CDR3 is TGTGCCAGCAGCTCCGCCCCAGAAGAGACCCAGTACTTC.

The chain recombines TRBV9 with TRBJ1-1, with D unclear. V lost 3 bases and J 5 bases, leaving 17 bases between the germline ends. The CDR3 has 15 amino acids. Germline V lookup: CDR1 SGDLS, CDR2 YYNGEE. The CDR3 is CASSASMMGKTEAFF. As DNA, the CDR3 is TGTGCCAGCAGCGCTTCTATGATGGGCAAGACTGAAGCTTTCTTT.

This chain uses TRBV7-8 with TRBJ1-1; D might be TRBD1 (5 bases). Trimming left V 5 bases short and J 3 bases short, with 16 bases between. The CDR3 runs 15 residues. Germline assignment: CDR1 SGHVS and CDR2 FQNEAQ. CDR3 coding DNA: TGTGCCAGCAGCATAGTGGCCAGGGTCGACACTGAAGCTTTCTTT. The encoded protein is CASSIVARVDTEAFF.